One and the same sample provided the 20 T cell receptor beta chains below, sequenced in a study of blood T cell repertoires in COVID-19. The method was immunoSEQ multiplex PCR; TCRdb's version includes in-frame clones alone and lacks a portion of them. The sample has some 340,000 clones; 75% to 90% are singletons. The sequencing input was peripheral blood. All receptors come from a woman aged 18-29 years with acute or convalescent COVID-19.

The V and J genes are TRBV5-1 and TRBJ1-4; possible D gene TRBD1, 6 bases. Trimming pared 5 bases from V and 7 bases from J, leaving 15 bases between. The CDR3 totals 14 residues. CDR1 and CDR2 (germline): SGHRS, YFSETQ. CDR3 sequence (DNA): TGCGCCAGCAGGCCCGGGGGGGCGGGTGAAAAACTGTTTTTT. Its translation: CASRPGGAGEKLFF.

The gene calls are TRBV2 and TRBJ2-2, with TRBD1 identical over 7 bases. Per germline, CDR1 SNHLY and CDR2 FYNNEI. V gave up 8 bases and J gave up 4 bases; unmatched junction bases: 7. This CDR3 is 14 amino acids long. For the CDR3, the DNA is TGTGCCAGCTCCAGGGGGTGGTCCACCGGGGAGCTGTTTTTT. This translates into CASSRGWSTGELFF.

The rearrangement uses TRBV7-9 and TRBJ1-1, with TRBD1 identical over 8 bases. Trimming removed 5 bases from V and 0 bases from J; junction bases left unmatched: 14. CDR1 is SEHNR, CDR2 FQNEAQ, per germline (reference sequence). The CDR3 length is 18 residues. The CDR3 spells CASSHRSTGVSVNTEAFF. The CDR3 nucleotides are TGTGCCAGCAGCCACCGTTCGACAGGGGTTAGTGTGAACACTGAAGCTTTCTTT.

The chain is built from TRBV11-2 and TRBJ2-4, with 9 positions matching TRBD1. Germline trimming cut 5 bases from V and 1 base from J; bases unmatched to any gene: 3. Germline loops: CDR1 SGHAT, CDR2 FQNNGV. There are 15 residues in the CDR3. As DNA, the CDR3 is TGTGCCAGCAGCCCTGGGACAGGGGCCAAAAACATTCAGTACTTC. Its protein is CASSPGTGAKNIQYF.

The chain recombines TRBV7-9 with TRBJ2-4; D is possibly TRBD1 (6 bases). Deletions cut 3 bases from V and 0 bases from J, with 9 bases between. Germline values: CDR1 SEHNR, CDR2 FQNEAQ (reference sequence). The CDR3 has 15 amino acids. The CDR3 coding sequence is TGTGCCAGCAGCTTTAGGGGGATAGCCAAAAACATTCAGTACTTC. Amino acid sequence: CASSFRGIAKNIQYF.

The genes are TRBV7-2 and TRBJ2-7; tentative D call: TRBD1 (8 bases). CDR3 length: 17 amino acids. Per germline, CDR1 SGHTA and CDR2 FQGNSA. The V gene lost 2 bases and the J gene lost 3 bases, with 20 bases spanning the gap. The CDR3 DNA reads TGTGCCAGCAGCTTAAAGGGGGGGACAGGTACATTCTACGAGCAGTACTTC. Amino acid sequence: CASSLKGGTGTFYEQYF.

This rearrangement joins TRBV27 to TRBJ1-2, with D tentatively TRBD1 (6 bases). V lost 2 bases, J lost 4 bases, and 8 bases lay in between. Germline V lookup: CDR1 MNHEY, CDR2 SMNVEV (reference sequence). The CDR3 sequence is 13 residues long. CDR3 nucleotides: TGTGCCAGCAGTTTACGGGGGGCCTATGGCTACACCTTC. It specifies CASSLRGAYGYTF.

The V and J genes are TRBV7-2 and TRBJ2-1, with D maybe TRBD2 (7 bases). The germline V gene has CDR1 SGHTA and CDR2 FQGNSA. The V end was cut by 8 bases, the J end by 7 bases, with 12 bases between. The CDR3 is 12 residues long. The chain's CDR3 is CASSKGGNEQFF. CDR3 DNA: TGTGCCAGCTCAAAGGGGGGGAATGAGCAGTTCTTC.

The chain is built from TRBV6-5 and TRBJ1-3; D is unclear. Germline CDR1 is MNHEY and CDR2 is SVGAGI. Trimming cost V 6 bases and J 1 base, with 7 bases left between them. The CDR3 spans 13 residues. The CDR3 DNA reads TGTGCCAGCAGCGGGAATTCTGGAAACACCATATATTTT. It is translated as CASSGNSGNTIYF.

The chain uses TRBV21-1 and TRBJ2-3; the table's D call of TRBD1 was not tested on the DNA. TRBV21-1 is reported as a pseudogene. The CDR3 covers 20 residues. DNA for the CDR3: TGTGCCAGCAGCAAAGATACAGGACAGGGTCAATTAGTGGGCACAGATACGCAGTATTTT. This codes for CASSKDTGQGQLVGTDTQYF.

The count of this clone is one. The CDR3 protein is CASSERRVGGSPLHF. The CDR3 DNA follows: TGTGCCAGCAGTGAAAGGAGGGTGGGGGGATCACCCCTCCACTTT. The J gene is TRBJ1-6, the V gene TRBV6-1; perhaps TRBD1 as D (5 bases). The CDR3 length is 15 residues. CDR1 is MNHNS, CDR2 SASEGT, per germline. Trimming cost V 2 bases and J 10 bases, with 15 bases left between them.

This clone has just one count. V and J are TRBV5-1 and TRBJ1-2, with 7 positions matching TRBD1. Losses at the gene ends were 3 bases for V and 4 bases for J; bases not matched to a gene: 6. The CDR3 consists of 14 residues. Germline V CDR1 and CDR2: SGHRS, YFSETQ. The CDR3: CASSSTGTAYGYTF. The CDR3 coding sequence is TGCGCCAGCAGCTCGACAGGGACCGCCTATGGCTACACCTTC.

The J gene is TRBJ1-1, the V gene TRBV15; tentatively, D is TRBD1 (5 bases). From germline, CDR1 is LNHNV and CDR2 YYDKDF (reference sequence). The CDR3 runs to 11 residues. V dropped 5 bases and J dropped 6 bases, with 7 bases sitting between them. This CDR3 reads CATSGTAEAFF. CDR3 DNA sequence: TGTGCCACCAGCGGGACTGCTGAAGCTTTCTTT.

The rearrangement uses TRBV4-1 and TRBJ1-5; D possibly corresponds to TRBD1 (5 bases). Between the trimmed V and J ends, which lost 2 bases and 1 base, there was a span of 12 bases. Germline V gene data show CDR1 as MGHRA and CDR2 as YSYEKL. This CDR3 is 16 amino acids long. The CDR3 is CASSQTQTESNQPQHF. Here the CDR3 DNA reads TGCGCCAGCAGCCAAACCCAGACAGAAAGCAATCAGCCCCAGCATTTT.

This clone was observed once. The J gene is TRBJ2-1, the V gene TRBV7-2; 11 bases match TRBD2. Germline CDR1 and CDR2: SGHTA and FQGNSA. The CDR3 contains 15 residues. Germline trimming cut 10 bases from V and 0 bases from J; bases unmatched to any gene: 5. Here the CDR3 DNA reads TGTGCCATCAGTAGCGGGGGGGGCTCCTACAATGAGCAGTTCTTC. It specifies CAISSGGGSYNEQFF.

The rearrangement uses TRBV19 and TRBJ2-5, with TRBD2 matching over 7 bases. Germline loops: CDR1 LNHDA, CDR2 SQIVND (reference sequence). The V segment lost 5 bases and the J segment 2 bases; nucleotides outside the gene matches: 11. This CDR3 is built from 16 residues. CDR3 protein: CASSPTWGGRQETQYF. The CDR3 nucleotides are TGTGCCAGTAGTCCCACCTGGGGGGGACGACAAGAGACCCAGTACTTC. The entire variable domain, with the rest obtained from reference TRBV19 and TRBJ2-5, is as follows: DGGITQSPKYLFRKEGQNVTLSCEQNLNHDAMYWYRQDPGQGLRLIYYSQIVNDFQKGDIAEGYSVSREKKESFPLTVTSAQKNPTAFYLCASSPTWGGRQETQYFGPGTRLLVL.

The CDR3, as DNA: TGTGCCAGCAGCGGGACAGACTCTGGAAACACCATATATTTT. The encoded protein is CASSGTDSGNTIYF. This chain links TRBV7-8 with TRBJ1-3; TRBD1 matches 7 bases. Trimming at V came to 5 bases and at J to 0 bases, leaving 1 base not matched to a gene. Per the germline V gene, CDR1 is SGHVS and CDR2 is FQNEAQ. This CDR3 is built from 14 residues.

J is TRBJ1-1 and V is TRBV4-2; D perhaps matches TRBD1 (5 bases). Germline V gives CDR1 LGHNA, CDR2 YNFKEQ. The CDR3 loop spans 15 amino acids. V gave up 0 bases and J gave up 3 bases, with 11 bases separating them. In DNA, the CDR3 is TGTGCCAGCAGCCAAGAACCGGGGGTTGACACTGAAGCTTTCTTT. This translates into CASSQEPGVDTEAFF.

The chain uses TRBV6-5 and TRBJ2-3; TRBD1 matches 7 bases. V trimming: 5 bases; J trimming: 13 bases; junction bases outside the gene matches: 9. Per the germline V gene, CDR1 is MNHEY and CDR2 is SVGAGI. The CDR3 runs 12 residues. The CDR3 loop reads CASSPKPGQEYF. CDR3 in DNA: TGTGCCAGCAGTCCGAAACCCGGACAGGAGTATTTT.

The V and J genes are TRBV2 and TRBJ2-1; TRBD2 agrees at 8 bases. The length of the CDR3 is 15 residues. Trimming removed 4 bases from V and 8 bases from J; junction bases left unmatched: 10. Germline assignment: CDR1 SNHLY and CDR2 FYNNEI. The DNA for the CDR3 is TGTGCCAGCAGTGGGACAGCGGGAGTAGAAGATGAGCAGTTCTTC. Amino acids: CASSGTAGVEDEQFF.